These 20 T cell receptor beta chains were all obtained from the same sample, sequenced in a study of identical twins. A single record per CDR3 protein comes from TCRdb applying MiXCR to the 5' RACE reads. The sample yields roughly 290,000 distinct CDR3 sequences, roughly 8.6% seen once. In addition, the sample was reused for a study of yellow fever vaccine responses in identical twins.

The sequencing sample was made of CD8+ T cells sorted from blood. The receptor set was obtained from a woman between 18 and 30 years old in good health.

The rearrangement uses TRBV30 and TRBJ2-7; TRBD2 aligns across 8 bases. This CDR3 has 14 residues. J gave up 5 bases and V 4 bases, and 10 bases lay outside the gene matches. CDR1 is GTSNPN, CDR2 SVGIG, per germline (reference sequence). The CDR3 protein is CAWIGTRRAHEQYF. The DNA of the CDR3 is TGTGCCTGGATCGGGACTAGACGGGCCCACGAGCAGTACTTC.

This clonotype was observed at least ten times. This chain uses TRBV7-9 with TRBJ2-5; TRBD1 matches at 7 bases. The CDR3 spans 15 residues. With 5 bases clipped from V and 1 base from J, the junction kept 7 bases outside the gene matches. Germline V CDR1 and CDR2: SEHNR, FQNEAQ (reference sequence). The CDR3 DNA reads TGTGCCAGCAGCCCTACGACAGGGACCCAAGAGACCCAGTACTTC. Protein product: CASSPTTGTQETQYF. The full variable domain, in which reference TRBV7-9 and TRBJ2-5 provide the parts outside the CDR3, is DTGVSQNPRHKITKRGQNVTFRCDPISEHNRLYWYRQTLGQGPEFLTYFQNEAQLEKSRLLSDRFSAERPKGSFSTLEIQRTEQGDSAMYLCASSPTTGTQETQYFGPGTRLLVL.

This chain connects TRBV5-6 to TRBJ2-7; the D is unclear. Germline V gives CDR1 SGHDT, CDR2 YYEEEE. The CDR3 length is 14 residues. V dropped 0 bases and J dropped 3 bases, with 10 bases sitting between them. In DNA form, the CDR3 reads TGTGCCAGCAGCTTGGCCGGGTCTATCTACGAGCAGTACTTC. Protein product: CASSLAGSIYEQYF.

The chain couples TRBV27 to TRBJ2-1; TRBD1 aligns across 7 bases. Germline trimming cut 8 bases from V and 1 base from J; bases unmatched to any gene: 5. The V gene's germline CDR1 is MNHEY and CDR2 SMNVEV (reference sequence). The CDR3 is made up of 14 amino acids. CDR3 bases: TGTGCCAGCGCCGACAGGGAGTCCTACAATGAGCAGTTCTTC. Protein sequence: CASADRESYNEQFF.

This clonotype was counted only a few times. The chain uses TRBV29-1 and TRBJ1-2; 9 bases are shared with TRBD1. Germline V gene sequence: CDR1 SQVTM, CDR2 ANQGSEA. J was trimmed by 4 bases and V by 5 bases; bases with no gene match: 11. The CDR3 has 15 amino acids. CDR3: CSVFPGQGPSYGYTF. The CDR3, as DNA: TGCAGCGTTTTCCCCGGACAGGGGCCGTCCTATGGCTACACCTTC.

This clonotype turned up a few times. This chain uses TRBV6-2 or TRBV6-3 with TRBJ2-5; 8 bases are shared with TRBD1. The CDR3 is 17 residues long. Germline V gene lookup returns CDR1 MNHEY and CDR2 SVGEGT. V trimming: 5 bases; J trimming: 5 bases; junction bases outside the gene matches: 16. The CDR3 DNA sequence: TGTGCCAGCAGTCCGACCCTCGGACAGGGTGGTGGTGAGACCCAGTACTTC. It encodes CASSPTLGQGGGETQYF.

This clonotype was seen many times. The chain has TRBV10-3 and TRBJ2-2; 7 nucleotides match TRBD2. The ends lost 2 bases at V and 1 base at J; junction bases unmatched: 4. CDR3 length: 16 amino acids. CDR1 is ENHRY, CDR2 SYGVKD, per germline. CDR3 coding DNA: TGTGCCATCAGTGAGATGCTAGCGGTGAACACCGGGGAGCTGTTTTTT. Its translation is CAISEMLAVNTGELFF.

J is TRBJ2-5 and V is TRBV24-1; D unresolved. The CDR3 spans 11 residues. The germline V and J ends were trimmed by 4 bases and 7 bases, with 6 bases remaining between them. The germline gives CDR1 KGHDR, CDR2 SFDVKD. The CDR3 here is CATSDPGTQYF. In nucleotides, the CDR3 is TGTGCCACCAGTGACCCGGGGACCCAGTACTTC.

This chain connects TRBV7-3 to TRBJ2-2; perhaps D is TRBD1 or TRBD2 (6 bases each). Germline CDR1 and CDR2: SGHTA and FQGTGA. Trimming took 2 bases from V and 8 from J, leaving 18 bases between them. The CDR3 sequence is 16 residues long. The CDR3 nucleotides are TGTGCCAGCAGCTTAGTGGGGGGCCCTGAGAGTGGGGAGCTGTTTTTT. It specifies CASSLVGGPESGELFF. Supplemented by reference TRBV7-3 and TRBJ2-2, the full variable domain reads GAGVSQTPSNKVTEKGKYVELRCDPISGHTALYWYRQSLGQGPEFLIYFQGTGAADDSGLPNDRFFAVRPEGSVSTLKIQRTERGDSAVYLCASSLVGGPESGELFFGEGSRLTVL.

This clonotype was counted ten times or more. The rearrangement links TRBV12-3 or TRBV12-4 to TRBJ2-1; no reliable D call. The V gene lost 3 bases and the J gene lost 7 bases, with 7 bases spanning the gap. This CDR3 is built from 12 residues. This CDR3 reads CASSLSVNEQFF. The CDR3, as DNA: TGTGCCAGCAGTTTGTCGGTGAATGAGCAGTTCTTC.

This clonotype was observed many times. The rearrangement joins TRBV7-9 to TRBJ1-2; D is uncertain. The CDR3 runs to 13 residues. The V end was cut by 4 bases, the J end by 8 bases, with 14 bases between. Germline V CDR1 and CDR2: SEHNR, FQNEAQ (reference sequence). The CDR3 DNA reads TGTGCCAGCAGCTCCCCCCCTATGAGCGGCTACACCTTC. It is translated as CASSSPPMSGYTF.

This clonotype was observed at least ten times. The J gene is TRBJ2-7, the V gene TRBV3-1; D gene unclear. Trimming cost V 3 bases and J 0 bases, with 15 bases left between them. CDR1 LGHDT and CDR2 YNNKEL come from the germline V gene (reference sequence). The CDR3 covers 16 residues. In DNA, the CDR3 is TGTGCCAGCAGCCAGCACCCCCCGCATTCCTCCTACGAGCAGTACTTC. Protein product: CASSQHPPHSSYEQYF.

This clonotype was seen more than once but under ten times. J is TRBJ1-2 and V is TRBV19, with unresolved D. Germline V CDR1 and CDR2: LNHDA, SQIVND (reference sequence). This CDR3 is built from 14 residues. The V gene lost 5 bases and the J gene lost 0 bases, with 10 bases spanning the gap. CDR3 amino acids: CASSLAASNYGYTF. Here the CDR3 DNA reads TGTGCCAGTAGTTTGGCGGCGTCTAACTATGGCTACACCTTC.

This chain joins TRBV5-1 and TRBJ2-1, with 7 positions matching TRBD1. The CDR3 consists of 13 residues. CDR1 SGHRS and CDR2 YFSETQ come from the germline V gene. Germline trimming cut 3 bases from V and 10 bases from J; bases unmatched to any gene: 7. Written as DNA, the CDR3 is TGCGCCAGCAGCTACGACAGGGAGAACGAGCAGTTCTTC. Translation: CASSYDRENEQFF.

Of note for this clonotype: The junction does not match germline at one end; this may be a read error. The chain has TRBV2 and TRBJ2-7, with 7 bases identical to TRBD1. Looked up from germline, CDR1 is SNHLY and CDR2 is FYNNEI. The CDR3 consists of 14 residues. In DNA, the CDR3 is TGTACCAGCAGTGAAGCGACAGGGTCCTACGAGCAGTACTTC. It specifies CTSSEATGSYEQYF.

In this sample, this clonotype turned up many times. The rearrangement links TRBV21-1 to TRBJ2-1; the table's D call TRBD2 went unverified against the DNA. TRBV21-1 is termed a pseudogene. This CDR3 is 15 amino acids long. The CDR3 region has the DNA TGTGCCAGCAGCATACTAGCGGGAAAATACAATGAGCAGTTCTTC. Protein: CASSILAGKYNEQFF.

Only a few counts were recorded for this clonotype. V usage is TRBV4-1 and J usage is TRBJ2-7, with D unclear. Germline V gene lookup returns CDR1 MGHRA and CDR2 YSYEKL. V shed 1 base and J shed 6 bases, with 10 bases lying between them. The CDR3 has 13 residues. CDR3 residues: CASSQGPSGEQYF. Here the CDR3 DNA reads TGCGCCAGCAGCCAAGGACCCTCGGGCGAGCAGTACTTC.

In this sample, this clonotype turned up a few times. This chain links TRBV3-1 with TRBJ2-7, with D possibly matching TRBD2 (5 bases). The CDR3 length is 14 residues. Trimming shortened V by 4 bases and J by 0 bases, and 10 bases separated the two germline ends. Germline lookup yields CDR1 LGHDT and CDR2 YNNKEL (reference sequence). This CDR3 is CASSPAAYSYEQYF. DNA of the CDR3: TGTGCCAGCAGCCCAGCGGCCTACTCCTACGAGCAGTACTTC.

This clonotype was observed many times. V usage is TRBV7-9 and J usage is TRBJ2-7; D remains unclear. CDR1 is SEHNR and CDR2 is FQNEAQ in the germline V gene (reference sequence). The CDR3 is made up of 13 amino acids. The V and J ends lost 3 bases and 2 bases respectively, with 8 bases between them. CDR3 DNA sequence: TGTGCCAGCAGCTTTACGGCCACCTACGAGCAGTACTTC. As protein: CASSFTATYEQYF.

This clonotype was detected only a few times. The chain combines TRBV7-9 with TRBJ2-5; the D gene is possibly TRBD1 (6 bases). Germline-derived CDR1 and CDR2 are SEHNR and FQNEAQ (reference sequence). Trimming left V 5 bases short and J 3 bases short, with 10 bases between. The CDR3 covers 13 residues. The CDR3 DNA is TGTGCCAGCAGCCGGACAGCGGAAGAGACCCAGTACTTC. It encodes CASSRTAEETQYF. Full variable domain (remainder filled in from reference TRBV7-9 and TRBJ2-5): DTGVSQNPRHKITKRGQNVTFRCDPISEHNRLYWYRQTLGQGPEFLTYFQNEAQLEKSRLLSDRFSAERPKGSFSTLEIQRTEQGDSAMYLCASSRTAEETQYFGPGTRLLVL.